This T cell receptor beta chain is from a study of T-cell reconstitution after alpha-beta-depleted transplantation in children (dated by TCRdb to 2016 to 2018). Regarding the study in general: Using TCR repertoire profiling, the study quantitatively followed how T-cell immune reconstitution unfolded in children after TCRalphabeta/CD19-depleted allogeneic hematopoietic cell transplantation.

What the research found in general, with its limitations: Over the following months the frequencies of hyperexpanded clones went down, and after one year T-cell counts and TCRbeta diversity were mostly credited to newly produced T cells. In some patients, the high TCRbeta diversity seen at day 60 was put down to recipient T cells and intrathymic progenitors that had survived conditioning. About two months after transplant, the apparently early recovery of alphabetaT-cell counts reportedly depended on just several hundred clones that had expanded rapidly and came from non-depleted graft cells.

The protocol used for the library was PCR. This sample was sequenced with an Illumina HiSeq 2500. TCR library preparation used molecular barcoding, with unique molecular identifiers applied to normalize quantification of the TCRbeta repertoire. TCRdb applied fastp at Q25 and MiXCR to the public reads, then kept only in-frame beta chains. All rows with the same CDR3 protein become a single entry with the most common DNA and genes. This sample holds 500,000 to 750,000 distinct CDR3 sequences; 10% to 15% were observed only once. The top ten constitute roughly 2.3% of the sample. Concerning this clonotype: Its antigen remains unidentified. No clone much larger than this one lies a single base away; base qualities are absent.

This specimen's treatment or condition label, interpreted: allogeneic hematopoietic cell transplantation with graft depleted of TCRalphabeta T cells and CD19 B cells. The transplant recipients were children given TCRalphabeta/CD19-depleted allogeneic hematopoietic cell grafts. Sequenced here: PBMCs, mostly from graft donor cells, sampled 360 days after TCRalphabeta/CD19-depleted stem cell transplant. The source of this sequence is a male patient under 18 who had a stem cell transplant for acute myeloid leukemia, so the T cells may come from the graft donor.

The nucleotide sequence reads TGTGCCAGCAGCCAAGAGACTAGCACCCCCGGGGAGCTGTTTTTT. It specifies CASSQETSTPGELFF. The rearrangement joined TRBV7-2 to TRBJ2-2; 7 central bases correspond to TRBD2. The germline V gene specifies SGHTA as CDR1 and FQGNSA as CDR2. The CDR3 runs 15 amino acids, cysteine and phenylalanine included. The entry retains the CDR3 DNA only, 45 bases that are in frame from base 1. Trimmed from V: 5 bases; trimmed from J: 6 bases; junction bases lacking a gene match: 9.